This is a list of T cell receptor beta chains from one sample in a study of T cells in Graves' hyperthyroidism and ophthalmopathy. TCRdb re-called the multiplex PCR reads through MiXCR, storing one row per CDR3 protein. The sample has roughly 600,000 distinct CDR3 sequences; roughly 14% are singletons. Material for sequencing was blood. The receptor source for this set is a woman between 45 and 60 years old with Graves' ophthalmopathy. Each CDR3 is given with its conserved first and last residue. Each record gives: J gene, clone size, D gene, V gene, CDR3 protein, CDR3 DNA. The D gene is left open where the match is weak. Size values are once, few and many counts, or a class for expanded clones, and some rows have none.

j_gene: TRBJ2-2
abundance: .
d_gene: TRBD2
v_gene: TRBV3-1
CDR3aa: CASSGAGTTAGELFF
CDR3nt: TGTGCCAGCAGCGGAGCCGGGACTACCGCCGGGGAGCTGTTTTTT

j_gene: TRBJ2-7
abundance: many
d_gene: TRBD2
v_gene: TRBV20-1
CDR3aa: CSAKTGTSSYEQYF
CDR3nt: TGCAGTGCAAAAACCGGGACTAGTTCCTACGAGCAGTACTTC

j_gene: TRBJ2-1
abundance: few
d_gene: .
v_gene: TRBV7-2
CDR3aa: CASSLYFGAGEQFF
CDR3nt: TGTGCCAGCAGCTTGTATTTTGGGGCCGGGGAGCAGTTCTTC

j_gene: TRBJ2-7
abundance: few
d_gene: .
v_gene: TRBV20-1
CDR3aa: CSAQSRDKTYEQYF
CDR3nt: TGCAGTGCTCAGAGCCGGGACAAGACCTACGAGCAGTACTTC

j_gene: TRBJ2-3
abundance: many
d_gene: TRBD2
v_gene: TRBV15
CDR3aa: CATSPRLAGGSDTQYF
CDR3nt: TGTGCCACCAGCCCCCGACTAGCGGGAGGTTCAGATACGCAGTATTTT

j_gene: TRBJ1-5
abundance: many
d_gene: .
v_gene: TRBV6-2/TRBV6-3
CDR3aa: CASSWRQGGTSNQPQHF
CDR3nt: TGTGCCAGCAGTTGGCGTCAGGGAGGAACGAGCAATCAGCCCCAGCATTTT

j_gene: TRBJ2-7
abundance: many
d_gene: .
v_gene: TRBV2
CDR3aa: CASIQGNEQYF
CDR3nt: TGTGCCAGCATACAGGGTAACGAGCAGTACTTC

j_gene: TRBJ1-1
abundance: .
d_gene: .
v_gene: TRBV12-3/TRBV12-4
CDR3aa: CASSFRRARTEAFF
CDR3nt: TGTGCCAGCAGTTTTAGGAGGGCGCGCACTGAAGCTTTCTTT

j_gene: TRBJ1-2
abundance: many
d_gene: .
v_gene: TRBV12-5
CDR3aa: CASGSAPTGLNYGYTF
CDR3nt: TGTGCTAGTGGTTCAGCCCCTACCGGCCTAAACTATGGCTACACCTTC

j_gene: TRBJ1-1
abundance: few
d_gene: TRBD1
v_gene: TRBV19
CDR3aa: CASSIAPQGWTEAFF
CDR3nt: TGTGCCAGTAGTATAGCTCCACAGGGGTGGACTGAAGCTTTCTTT

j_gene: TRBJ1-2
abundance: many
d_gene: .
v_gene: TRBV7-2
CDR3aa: CASSLGQGTRNGYTF
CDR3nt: TGTGCCAGCAGCTTAGGGCAGGGCACCAGAAACGGCTACACCTTC

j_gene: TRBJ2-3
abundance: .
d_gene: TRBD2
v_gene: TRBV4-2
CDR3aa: CASSQAVSAGGYGDTQYF
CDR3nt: TGTGCCAGCAGCCAAGCGGTTTCAGCGGGAGGTTACGGAGATACGCAGTATTTT

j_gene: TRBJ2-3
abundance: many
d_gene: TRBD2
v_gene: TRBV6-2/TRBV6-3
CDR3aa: CASSYSASGPTLKNTQYF
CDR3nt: TGTGCCAGCAGTTACTCGGCTAGCGGTCCGACCCTCAAGAATACGCAGTATTTT

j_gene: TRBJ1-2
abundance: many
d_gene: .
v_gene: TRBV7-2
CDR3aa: CASSLAQGFHTF
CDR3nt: TGTGCCAGCAGCTTAGCGCAGGGGTTCCACACCTTC

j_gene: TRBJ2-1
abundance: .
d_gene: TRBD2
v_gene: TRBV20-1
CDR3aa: CSAGRIGTSGNEEQFF
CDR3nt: TGCAGTGCTGGACGGATCGGGACTAGCGGGAACGAAGAGCAGTTCTTC

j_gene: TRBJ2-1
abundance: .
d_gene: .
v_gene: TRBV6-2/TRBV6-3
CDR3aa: CASRGRLLRDEQFF
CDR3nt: TGTGCCAGCCGGGGGCGACTACTACGGGATGAGCAGTTCTTC

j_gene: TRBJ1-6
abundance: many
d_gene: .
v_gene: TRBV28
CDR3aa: CASSFYSLNSPLHF
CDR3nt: TGTGCCAGCAGTTTTTACAGCCTTAATTCACCCCTCCACTTT

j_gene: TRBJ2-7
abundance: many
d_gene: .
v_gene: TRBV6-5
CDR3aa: CASSYRLGEQYF
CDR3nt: TGTGCCAGCAGTTACCGCTTAGGCGAGCAGTACTTC

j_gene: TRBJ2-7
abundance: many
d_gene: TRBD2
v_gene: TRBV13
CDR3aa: CASSSGLAGLYEQYF
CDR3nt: TGTGCCAGCAGCTCGGGACTAGCGGGTTTGTACGAGCAGTACTTC

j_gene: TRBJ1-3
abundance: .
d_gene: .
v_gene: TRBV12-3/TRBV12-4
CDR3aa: CASSFNSGNTIYF
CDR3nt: TGTGCCAGCAGTTTTAACTCTGGAAACACCATATATTTT

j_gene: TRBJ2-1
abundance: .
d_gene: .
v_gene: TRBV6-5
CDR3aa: CASSYTGQDNEQFF
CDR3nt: TGTGCCAGCAGTTACACTGGACAAGACAATGAGCAGTTCTTC

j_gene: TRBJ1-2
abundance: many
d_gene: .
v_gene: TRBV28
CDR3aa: CASRFRLGYTF
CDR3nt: TGTGCCAGCAGATTCAGGCTGGGCTACACCTTC

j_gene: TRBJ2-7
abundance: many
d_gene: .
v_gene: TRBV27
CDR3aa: CASSLLPTAVLYEQYF
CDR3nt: TGTGCCAGCAGTTTACTCCCGACGGCAGTCCTCTACGAGCAGTACTTC

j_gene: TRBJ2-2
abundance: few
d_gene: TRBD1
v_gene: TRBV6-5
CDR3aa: CASSSALFGQGYSGELFF
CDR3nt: TGTGCCAGCAGTTCGGCCCTCTTCGGACAGGGATATTCCGGGGAGCTGTTTTTT

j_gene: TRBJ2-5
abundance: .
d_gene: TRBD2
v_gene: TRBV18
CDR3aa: CASSPKEGNSGSRPQYF
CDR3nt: TGTGCCAGCTCACCAAAGGAGGGTAATAGCGGGAGTCGCCCCCAGTACTTC

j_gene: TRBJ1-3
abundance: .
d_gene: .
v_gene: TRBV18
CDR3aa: CASSPNRDYGNTIYF
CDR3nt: TGTGCCAGCTCACCAAACAGAGACTATGGAAACACCATATATTTT

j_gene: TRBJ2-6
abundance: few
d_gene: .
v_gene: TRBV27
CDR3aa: CASRGPGRSGANVLTF
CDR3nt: TGTGCCAGCAGGGGTCCAGGGCGCTCTGGGGCCAACGTCCTGACTTTC

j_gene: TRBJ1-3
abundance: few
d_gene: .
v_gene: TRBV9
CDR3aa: CASSVEEVRRGNTIYF
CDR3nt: TGTGCCAGCAGCGTAGAGGAGGTGCGTCGAGGAAACACCATATATTTT

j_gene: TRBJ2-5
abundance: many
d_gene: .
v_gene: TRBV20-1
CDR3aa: CSASGETQYF
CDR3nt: TGCAGTGCATCCGGGGAGACCCAGTACTTC

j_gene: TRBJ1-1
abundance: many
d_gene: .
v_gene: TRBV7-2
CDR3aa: CASSFPGTSLNTEAFF
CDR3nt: TGTGCCAGCAGCTTTCCCGGGACATCCTTGAACACTGAAGCTTTCTTT

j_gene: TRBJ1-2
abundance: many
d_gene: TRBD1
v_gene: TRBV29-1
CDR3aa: CSVESGTEYGYTF
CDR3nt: TGCAGCGTTGAAAGTGGGACAGAATATGGCTACACCTTC

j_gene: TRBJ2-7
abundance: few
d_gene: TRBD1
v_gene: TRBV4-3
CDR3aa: CASSSRTGEGEQYF
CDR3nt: TGCGCCAGCAGCTCCCGGACAGGGGAGGGCGAGCAGTACTTC

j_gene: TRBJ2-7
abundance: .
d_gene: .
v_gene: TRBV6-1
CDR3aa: CASSTGPYEQYF
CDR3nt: TGTGCCAGCAGTACCGGACCCTACGAGCAGTACTTC

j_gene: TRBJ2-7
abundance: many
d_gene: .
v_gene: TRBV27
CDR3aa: CASSSGEAYEQYF
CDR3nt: TGTGCCAGCAGTTCCGGGGAGGCCTACGAGCAGTACTTC

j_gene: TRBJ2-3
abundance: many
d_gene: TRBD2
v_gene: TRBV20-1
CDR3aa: CSATPSGRGTDTQYF
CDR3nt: TGCAGTGCTACCCCTAGCGGGAGGGGCACAGATACGCAGTATTTT

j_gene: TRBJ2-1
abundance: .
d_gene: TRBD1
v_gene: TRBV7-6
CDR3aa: CASSSHRGPYNEQFF
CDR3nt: TGTGCCAGCAGCTCTCACAGGGGCCCCTACAATGAGCAGTTCTTC

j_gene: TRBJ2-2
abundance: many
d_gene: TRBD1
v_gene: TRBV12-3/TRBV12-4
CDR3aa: CASRRRDRVNTGELFF
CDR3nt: TGTGCCAGCAGGAGACGGGACAGGGTGAACACCGGGGAGCTGTTTTTT

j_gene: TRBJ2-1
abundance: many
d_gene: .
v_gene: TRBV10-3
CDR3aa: CAISWTTSHDSYNEQFF
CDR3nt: TGTGCCATCAGTTGGACTACATCTCATGACTCCTACAATGAGCAGTTCTTC

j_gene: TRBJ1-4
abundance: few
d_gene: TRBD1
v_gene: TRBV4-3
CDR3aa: CASSQEPQGGEKLFF
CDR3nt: TGCGCCAGCAGCCAAGAACCACAGGGGGGTGAAAAACTGTTTTTT

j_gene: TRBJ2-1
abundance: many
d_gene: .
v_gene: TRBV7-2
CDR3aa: CASSLASWDEQFF
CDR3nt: TGTGCCAGCAGCTTAGCGTCGTGGGATGAGCAGTTCTTC

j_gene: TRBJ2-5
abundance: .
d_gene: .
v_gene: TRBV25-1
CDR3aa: CASSEVGLETQYF
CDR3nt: TGTGCCAGCAGTGAGGTCGGGTTAGAGACCCAGTACTTC

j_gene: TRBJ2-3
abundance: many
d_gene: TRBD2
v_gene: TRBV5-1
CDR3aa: CASSLTGTSGSRTDTQYF
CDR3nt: TGCGCCAGCAGCTTGACCGGGACTAGCGGGAGTAGAACAGATACGCAGTATTTT

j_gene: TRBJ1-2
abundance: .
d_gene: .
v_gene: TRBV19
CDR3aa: CASSIENGANYGYTF
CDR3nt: TGTGCCAGTAGTATAGAGAACGGAGCTAACTATGGCTACACCTTC

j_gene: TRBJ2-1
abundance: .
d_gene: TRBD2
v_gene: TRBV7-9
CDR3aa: CASSLVASGRYEQFF
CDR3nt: TGTGCCAGCAGCTTAGTTGCTAGCGGGAGGTATGAGCAGTTCTTC

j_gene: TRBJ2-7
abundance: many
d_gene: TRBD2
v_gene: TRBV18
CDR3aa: CASSSLAGASYEQYF
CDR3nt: TGTGCCAGCTCATCACTAGCGGGAGCGTCCTACGAGCAGTACTTC

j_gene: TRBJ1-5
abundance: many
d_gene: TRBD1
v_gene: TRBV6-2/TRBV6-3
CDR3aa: CASSYSGAWDRRNQPQHF
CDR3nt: TGTGCCAGCAGTTACTCGGGGGCGTGGGACAGGCGCAATCAGCCCCAGCATTTT

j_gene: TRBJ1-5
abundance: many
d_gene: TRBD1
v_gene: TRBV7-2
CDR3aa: CASSPQTGVSNQPQHF
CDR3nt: TGTGCCAGCAGCCCCCAGACAGGGGTTAGCAATCAGCCCCAGCATTTT

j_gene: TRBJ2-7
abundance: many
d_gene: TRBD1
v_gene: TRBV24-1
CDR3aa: CATSERDRGSGSYEQYF
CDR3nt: TGTGCCACCAGTGAGCGGGACAGGGGGTCAGGCTCCTACGAGCAGTACTTC

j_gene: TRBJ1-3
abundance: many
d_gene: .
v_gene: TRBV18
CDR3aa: CASSPVAGENGNTIYF
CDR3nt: TGTGCCAGCTCACCAGTGGCAGGGGAAAATGGAAACACCATATATTTT

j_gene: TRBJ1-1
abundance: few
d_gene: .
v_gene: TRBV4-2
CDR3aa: CASSHRQGWDTEAFF
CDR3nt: TGTGCCAGCAGCCACAGGCAGGGGTGGGACACTGAAGCTTTCTTT

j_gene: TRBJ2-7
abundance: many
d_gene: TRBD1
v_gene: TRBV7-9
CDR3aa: CASSPTIGTASYEQYF
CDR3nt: TGTGCCAGCAGCCCGACCATCGGGACAGCCTCCTACGAGCAGTACTTC

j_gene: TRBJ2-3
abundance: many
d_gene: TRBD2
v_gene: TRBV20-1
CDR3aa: CSAFVSGSGPDTQYF
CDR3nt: TGCAGTGCTTTTGTGAGCGGGAGTGGTCCAGATACGCAGTATTTT

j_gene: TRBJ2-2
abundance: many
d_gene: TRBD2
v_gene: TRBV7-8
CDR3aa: CASSLPSGRTNTGELFF
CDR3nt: TGTGCCAGCAGCTTACCTAGCGGGAGGACGAACACCGGGGAGCTGTTTTTT

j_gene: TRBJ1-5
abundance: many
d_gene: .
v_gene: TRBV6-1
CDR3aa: CASRHTQGRNQPQHF
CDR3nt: TGTGCCAGCAGACATACACAGGGTCGCAATCAGCCCCAGCATTTT

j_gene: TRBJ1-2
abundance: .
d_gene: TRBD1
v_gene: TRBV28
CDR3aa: CASSTPQGSNYGYTF
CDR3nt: TGTGCCAGCAGTACACCACAGGGGTCTAACTATGGCTACACCTTC

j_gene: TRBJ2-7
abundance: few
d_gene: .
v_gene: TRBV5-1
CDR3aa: CASNDPGVGYEQYF
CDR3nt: TGCGCCAGCAATGATCCAGGGGTGGGCTACGAGCAGTACTTC

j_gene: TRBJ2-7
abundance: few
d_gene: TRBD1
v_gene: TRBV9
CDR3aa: CASNLGTASYEQYF
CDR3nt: TGTGCCAGCAACCTCGGGACAGCTTCCTACGAGCAGTACTTC

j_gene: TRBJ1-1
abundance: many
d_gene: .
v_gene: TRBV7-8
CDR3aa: CASSLLSGDEAFF
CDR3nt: TGTGCCAGCAGCTTACTTTCAGGGGATGAAGCTTTCTTT

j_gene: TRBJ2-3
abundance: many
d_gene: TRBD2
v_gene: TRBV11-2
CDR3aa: CASSPILTSATQYF
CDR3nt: TGTGCCAGCAGCCCAATCCTGACTAGCGCTACGCAGTATTTT